Presented here are 30 T cell receptor beta chains from one specimen sequenced in a study of shared clonotypes between healthy human individuals. The method was immunoSEQ multiplex PCR; TCRdb's version includes in-frame clones alone and lacks a portion of them. This repertoire shows 470,000 or so clones, 65% to 85% found once; its top ten account for approximately 11%. The sequencing input was PBMCs. Receptors originate from a woman aged 40 to 50 in good health. Some clones in this sample may be carry-over from other donors' samples.

The chain links TRBV9 to TRBJ1-2; 8 nucleotides align to TRBD1. CDR1 is SGDLS and CDR2 is YYNGEE in the germline V gene. V shed 4 bases, J shed 5 bases, and the junction held 7 bases outside the gene matches. This CDR3 has 14 residues. This chain's CDR3 is CASSTGQGPYGYTF. CDR3 nucleotide sequence: TGTGCCAGCAGCACCGGACAGGGACCTTATGGCTACACCTTC.

This clone appeared once. The V call is TRBV7-9, the J call TRBJ2-7, with D possibly matching TRBD1 (5 bases). Germline loops: CDR1 SEHNR, CDR2 FQNEAQ (reference sequence). The CDR3 extends over 14 amino acids. V was shortened by 4 bases and J by 2 bases, with 12 bases between the two germline ends. The CDR3 sequence is CASSSRVETYEQYF. In DNA form, the CDR3 reads TGTGCCAGCAGCTCCAGGGTGGAGACCTACGAGCAGTACTTC.

Remarks on this clone: With only one base between it and a far larger clone, this is likely a read error. V is TRBV5-1 and J is TRBJ2-7, with D possibly being TRBD1 (6 bases). The CDR3 contains 13 residues. The V gene's germline CDR1 is SGHRS and CDR2 YFSETQ. Trimming cost V 6 bases and J 2 bases, with 12 bases left between them. CDR3 nucleotide sequence: TGCGCCAGCATCTTAGCAGGGGCCTACGAGCAGTACTTC. As protein: CASILAGAYEQYF.

About this clone: Other DNA variants within this sample encode the same CDR3. This chain joins TRBV5-1 and TRBJ1-5; D unresolved. The germline V and J ends were trimmed by 4 bases and 3 bases, with 8 bases remaining between them. The germline gives CDR1 SGHRS, CDR2 YFSETQ. CDR3 length: 13 amino acids. CDR3 in DNA: TGCGCCAGCAGCCTAGGACCCAATCAGCCCCAGCATTTT. Its protein is CASSLGPNQPQHF.

The gene calls are TRBV5-6 and TRBJ2-1, with 10 bases that match TRBD2. Trimming cost V 5 bases and J 10 bases; bases outside gene matches: 9. The CDR3 contains 14 residues. CDR1 is SGHDT and CDR2 is YYEEEE in the germline V gene. This chain's CDR3 is CASRLAGEVSEQFF. CDR3 DNA sequence: TGTGCCAGCAGGCTAGCGGGAGAAGTAAGCGAGCAGTTCTTC.

The chain employs TRBV19 and TRBJ1-1, with D possibly TRBD1 on 6 matching bases. The CDR3 runs to 14 residues. Deletions cut 7 bases from V and 3 bases from J, with 15 bases between. Germline V gene sequence: CDR1 LNHDA, CDR2 SQIVND (reference sequence). The CDR3 DNA reads TGTGCCAGTAACACCCGGGACACCTACACTGAAGCTTTCTTT. Translating gives CASNTRDTYTEAFF.

This clone was observed at least ten times. The CDR3 loop reads CATSRDPGGGQPQHF. The CDR3 DNA reads TGTGCCACCAGCAGAGATCCGGGGGGTGGGCAGCCCCAGCATTTT. V is TRBV15 and J is TRBJ1-5, with a possible D match to TRBD1 (5 bases). Trimming stripped 0 bases from V and 7 bases from J, with 13 bases between. CDR3 length equals 15 residues. Germline-derived CDR1 and CDR2 are LNHNV and YYDKDF (reference sequence).

The CDR3 region has the DNA TGTGCCAGCAGTGACGAGGGGGGGGTGTACAATCAGCCCCAGCATTTT. It encodes CASSDEGGVYNQPQHF. The chain employs TRBV2 and TRBJ1-5; TRBD1 is a possible D gene (6 bases). V lost 3 bases to trimming and J lost 3 bases, with 15 bases between them. Germline CDR1 and CDR2: SNHLY and FYNNEI. This CDR3 has 16 residues.

The sample holds one count of this clone. The chain has TRBV5-6 and TRBJ1-1; no reliable D call. V was pared by 0 bases and J by 8 bases, with 11 bases between. Germline V gene lookup returns CDR1 SGHDT and CDR2 YYEEEE. CDR3 length: 13 residues. In DNA form, the CDR3 reads TGTGCCAGCAGCTTGGGCAGGTCCAGGGAAGCTTTCTTT. Its translation: CASSLGRSREAFF.

This chain connects TRBV28 to TRBJ2-3, with 9 bases lining up with TRBD2. V dropped 2 bases and J dropped 6; count of bases not matched to a gene: 3. The CDR3 covers 14 residues. Germline CDR1 reads MDHEN; CDR2 reads SYDVKM. CDR3 sequence: CASSLRLAGDTQYF. CDR3 sequence (DNA): TGTGCCAGCAGTTTAAGGCTAGCGGGGGATACGCAGTATTTT.

Details on this clone: This likely reflects a read error, since a far larger clone is one base away. Given the absence of the conserved phenylalanine or tryptophan at the CDR3 end, a read error is likely. The chain uses TRBV7-2 and TRBJ1-5; D may be TRBD1 (6 bases). This CDR3 spans 14 amino acids. V shed 3 bases and J shed 8 bases, with 14 bases lying between them. Germline-derived CDR1 and CDR2 are SGHTA and FQGNSA. CDR3 nucleotides: TGTGCCAGCAGCTTGTCCCGGGACATTGAGCCCCAGCATCTT. This codes for CASSLSRDIEPQHL.

The V call is TRBV5-6, the J call TRBJ2-1, with 13 bases identical to TRBD2. CDR1 SGHDT and CDR2 YYEEEE come from the germline V gene. After removal of 6 bases from V and 3 bases from J, the junction contained 6 bases not matched to a gene. This CDR3 is built from 16 residues. CDR3: CASTGGLAGLYNEQFF. CDR3 nucleotide sequence: TGTGCCAGCACCGGGGGACTAGCGGGACTCTACAATGAGCAGTTCTTC.

The DNA of the CDR3 is TGTGCCAGCAGATCTAGCGGGAGCACAGATACGCAGTATTTT. It encodes CASRSSGSTDTQYF. The chain couples TRBV6-1 to TRBJ2-3; 8 bases map to TRBD2. Trimming removed 6 bases from V and 0 bases from J; junction bases left unmatched: 2. Per the germline V gene, CDR1 is MNHNS and CDR2 is SASEGT. This CDR3 has 14 amino acids.

Remarks on this clone: Given a far larger clone just one base away, this is likely a sequencing read error. V usage is TRBV30 and J usage is TRBJ1-1; D might be TRBD1 (6 bases). CDR3 length: 13 amino acids. V lost 5 bases and J 6 bases, leaving 16 bases between the germline ends. CDR1 and CDR2 from the germline V gene are GTSNPN and SVGIG (reference sequence). The CDR3 DNA reads TGTGCCTGGGCCGTCGGGGGGGCCGCTGAAGCTTTCTTT. Protein: CAWAVGGAAEAFF.

In this sample, this clone turned up a few times. This same CDR3 is encoded by further DNA sequences in the sample. CDR3 sequence reads: CAINPDRNTEAFF. CDR3 bases: TGTGCCATCAATCCCGACCGGAACACTGAAGCTTTCTTT. The chain employs TRBV10-3 and TRBJ1-1, with unresolved D. There are 13 residues in the CDR3. Per germline, CDR1 ENHRY and CDR2 SYGVKD. Trimming removed 7 bases from V and 1 base from J, with 10 bases in between.

This clone was picked up many times. The chain recombines TRBV11-3 with TRBJ1-5; 8 bases are shared with TRBD1. Trimming cost V 0 bases and J 7 bases; bases outside gene matches: 5. In germline, CDR1 is SGHNT, CDR2 YENEEA. The CDR3 extends over 15 amino acids. The CDR3 nucleotides are TGTGCCAGCAGCTTAGACCCGGACAGGGACCAGCCCCAGCATTTT. Translating it yields CASSLDPDRDQPQHF.

The chain joins TRBV27 to TRBJ2-7; D is ambiguous. Trimming took off 5 bases at V and 0 bases at J, with 17 bases between the two ends. Germline V gives CDR1 MNHEY, CDR2 SMNVEV (reference sequence). There are 16 residues in the CDR3. CDR3 nucleotides: TGTGCCAGCAGTCCGACAATAGCACTGAGCTCCTACGAGCAGTACTTC. It specifies CASSPTIALSSYEQYF.

This clone was seen ten or more times. The identical CDR3 is also encoded by other nucleotide sequences in the sample. The chain is built from TRBV18 and TRBJ1-1; D possibly corresponds to TRBD1 (5 bases). Per the germline V gene, CDR1 is KGHSH and CDR2 is LQKENI. This CDR3 is built from 15 residues. Trimming took off 4 bases at V and 1 base at J, with 13 bases between the two ends. CDR3 loop: CASSQIQDPNTEAFF. CDR3 in DNA: TGTGCCAGCTCACAGATACAGGACCCGAACACTGAAGCTTTCTTT.

A word on this clone: A far larger clone lies a single base away; this is likely a read error. The missing conserved phenylalanine or tryptophan at the end of this CDR3 makes a read error likely. V gene TRBV28 combines with J gene TRBJ2-7, with 7 bases that match TRBD1. From germline, CDR1 is MDHEN and CDR2 SYDVKM. The V gene end was trimmed by 6 bases and the J gene end by 3 bases; junction bases not matched to a gene: 5. This CDR3 has 13 amino acids. CDR3 sequence (DNA): TGTGCCAGCAGAAAACAGGGGCTCTACGAGCAGTACTTA. It encodes CASRKQGLYEQYL.

V gene TRBV6-1 combines with J gene TRBJ2-7; 10 nucleotides align to TRBD2. This CDR3 comprises 18 residues. The trim removed 4 bases at V and 2 bases at J, leaving 14 bases unmatched. The germline gives CDR1 MNHNS, CDR2 SASEGT. The CDR3 DNA follows: TGTGCCAGCAGTGTCAGACTTCCGGGACTAGCGACTACCTACGAGCAGTACTTC. Translation: CASSVRLPGLATTYEQYF.

The rearrangement uses TRBV4-2 and TRBJ1-1, with TRBD1 as a possible D gene (5 bases). This CDR3 has 15 amino acids. Per the germline V gene, CDR1 is LGHNA and CDR2 is YNFKEQ. V shed 0 bases and J shed 4 bases, with 12 bases lying between them. The CDR3 is CASSQDRQGLTEAFF. The CDR3 bases are TGTGCCAGCAGCCAAGATAGGCAGGGTCTCACTGAAGCTTTCTTT.

The CDR3 sequence is CASRASGMEEQFF. The CDR3, as DNA: TGTGCCAGCAGGGCTAGCGGGATGGAGGAGCAGTTCTTC. The chain carries TRBV27 and TRBJ2-1, with 9 bases matching TRBD2. In germline, CDR1 is MNHEY, CDR2 SMNVEV (reference sequence). There are 13 residues in the CDR3. The J segment lost 10 bases and the V segment lost 6 bases, leaving 7 bases of the junction unmatched.

The rearrangement joins TRBV7-2 to TRBJ2-7, with D uncertain. V was pared by 3 bases and J by 6 bases, with 6 bases between. There are 11 residues in the CDR3. Germline loops: CDR1 SGHTA, CDR2 FQGNSA. The CDR3 DNA is TGTGCCAGCAGCTTTTACGGCGAGCAGTACTTC. Translating gives CASSFYGEQYF.

The chain uses TRBV5-4 and TRBJ2-2, with 8 nucleotides matching TRBD2. The V gene's germline CDR1 is SGHNT and CDR2 YYREEE (reference sequence). After removal of 4 bases from V and 4 bases from J, the junction contained 6 bases not matched to a gene. This CDR3 is 15 amino acids long. The CDR3, as DNA: TGTGCCAGCAGCCGAAGCGGGAGAAGCACCGGGGAGCTGTTTTTT. This codes for CASSRSGRSTGELFF.

This clone was recorded many times. The same CDR3 arises from other DNA sequences in this sample as well. The J gene is TRBJ1-5, the V gene TRBV28, with D tentatively TRBD1 (6 bases). V was shortened by 3 bases and J by 6 bases, with 12 bases between the two germline ends. Per germline, CDR1 MDHEN and CDR2 SYDVKM. The CDR3 covers 14 residues. CDR3: CASSFGGAGQPQHF. The CDR3 DNA is TGTGCCAGCAGTTTTGGGGGGGCGGGTCAGCCCCAGCATTTT. The full variable domain, its missing parts supplied by reference TRBV28 and TRBJ1-5, is DVKVTQSSRYLVKRTGEKVFLECVQDMDHENMFWYRQDPGLGLRLIYFSYDVKMKEKGDIPEGYSVSREKKERFSLILESASTNQTSMYLCASSFGGAGQPQHFGDGTRLSIL.

The J gene is TRBJ2-3, the V gene TRBV27; D perhaps matches TRBD1 (6 bases). This CDR3 contains 15 residues. Trimming removed 3 bases from V and 3 bases from J, with 13 bases in between. Germline lookup yields CDR1 MNHEY and CDR2 SMNVEV (reference sequence). The CDR3, as DNA: TGTGCCAGCAGTTTTCAGGGGTTAGATACAGATACGCAGTATTTT. Residues: CASSFQGLDTDTQYF.

The table lists this clone with a few counts. This likely came from a read error, as a far larger clone is one base away. The chain uses TRBV2 and TRBJ2-5; D is possibly TRBD2 (5 bases). This CDR3 comprises 14 residues. V was shortened by 5 bases and J by 5 bases, with 15 bases between the two germline ends. CDR1 is SNHLY, CDR2 FYNNEI, per germline. Written as DNA, the CDR3 is TGTGCCAGCAGTAATATAGGGAGAGAGGAGACCCAGTACTTC. Protein sequence: CASSNIGREETQYF.

To note about this clone: Other DNA sequences from this sample encode an identical CDR3 as well. The V and J genes are TRBV5-4 and TRBJ2-1, with 9 positions matching TRBD2. Germline V gene data show CDR1 as SGHNT and CDR2 as YYREEE (reference sequence). This CDR3 region has 15 residues. V trimming: 0 bases; J trimming: 4 bases; junction bases outside the gene matches: 2. CDR3 loop: CASSLVTSGYNEQFF. Written as DNA, the CDR3 is TGTGCCAGCAGCTTGGTTACTAGCGGGTACAATGAGCAGTTCTTC. The full variable domain, in which reference TRBV5-4 and TRBJ2-1 provide the parts outside the CDR3, is ETGVTQSPTHLIKTRGQQVTLRCSSQSGHNTVSWYQQALGQGPQFIFQYYREEENGRGNFPPRFSGLQFPNYSSELNVNALELDDSALYLCASSLVTSGYNEQFFGPGTRLTVL.

The genes are TRBV4-1 and TRBJ2-7; perhaps TRBD2 as D (5 bases). The germline gives CDR1 MGHRA, CDR2 YSYEKL. V dropped 1 base and J dropped 1 base, with 14 bases sitting between them. The CDR3 contains 16 residues. Here the CDR3 reads CASSQVYGERSYEQYF. CDR3 nucleotides: TGCGCCAGCAGCCAAGTCTATGGGGAGCGGTCCTACGAGCAGTACTTC.

With regard to this clone: An end of the junction differs from the germline gene, which may be a read error. V usage is TRBV7-2 and J usage is TRBJ2-7; possibly TRBD1 for D (6 bases). This CDR3 has 12 amino acids. Looked up from germline, CDR1 is SGHTA and CDR2 is FQGNSA. The CDR3 loop reads CASTIGGPEEYF. The CDR3 DNA is TGTGCCAGCACGATAGGGGGTCCCGAGGAGTACTTC.